This T cell receptor beta chain is from a study of T cell changes during pregnancy in multiple sclerosis. The method was immunoSEQ multiplex PCR; TCRdb's version includes in-frame clones alone and lacks a portion of them. Among roughly 34,000 clones, 70% to 90% were seen once, and the ten largest hold roughly 3.5%. V was trimmed by 3 bases and J by 5 bases, leaving 20 bases between them. CDR1 and CDR2 from the germline V gene are SGDLS and YYNGEE. CDR3 length: 16 amino acids. J is TRBJ1-2 and V is TRBV9; D possibly corresponds to TRBD1 (5 bases). Material: CD8+ T cells from peripheral blood mononuclear cells, obtained in the third trimester of pregnancy. The TCR comes from a female donor with multiple sclerosis, enrolled in a pregnancy study. CDR3: CASSDNPRAGVYGYTF. The DNA of the CDR3 is TGTGCCAGCAGCGATAACCCGAGGGCGGGGGTTTATGGCTACACCTTC.